This is a list of T cell receptor beta chains from one sample in a study of shared clonotypes between healthy human individuals. This table comes from immunoSEQ multiplex PCR, and its TCRdb copy is limited to in-frame clones, with some not included. In the table there are some 2 million clones, roughly 95% of which are singletons. Sequencing was carried out using naive CD8+ T cells sorted from blood. These receptors came from a man aged 18 to 30 in good health. Each CDR3 is given with its conserved first and last residue. The D gene is left open where the match is weak. Clone size is stated in some rows and not others, as once, few, many or a class when expanded.

v_call: TRBV9
clone_size: .
d_call: TRBD1
j_call: TRBJ1-2
cdr3_nt: TGTGCCAGCAGCGGGGACAGGGAAGATGGCTACACCTTC
cdr3_aa: CASSGDREDGYTF

v_call: TRBV5-4
clone_size: .
d_call: .
j_call: TRBJ1-4
cdr3_nt: TGTGCCAGCAGCTTGGGGCTGTCCATAGGGGAAAATGAAAAACTGTTTTTT
cdr3_aa: CASSLGLSIGENEKLFF

v_call: TRBV5-1
clone_size: .
d_call: .
j_call: TRBJ2-7
cdr3_nt: TGCGCCAGCAGCTTAGATATAGGAGAGGGGGTCGGCTCCTACGAGCAGTACTTC
cdr3_aa: CASSLDIGEGVGSYEQYF

v_call: TRBV18
clone_size: .
d_call: .
j_call: TRBJ2-1
cdr3_nt: TGTGCCAGCTCCGGGGAGGTTTGGGAGTCCCTCAATGAGCAGTTCTTC
cdr3_aa: CASSGEVWESLNEQFF

v_call: TRBV6-5
clone_size: once
d_call: TRBD2
j_call: TRBJ2-1
cdr3_nt: TGTGCCAGCAGTTACTCGACTAGCTGGGACGAGCAGTTCTTC
cdr3_aa: CASSYSTSWDEQFF

v_call: TRBV29-1
clone_size: .
d_call: .
j_call: TRBJ2-7
cdr3_nt: TGCAGCGTTGATGGCGACAGCTACTACGAGCAGTACTTC
cdr3_aa: CSVDGDSYYEQYF

v_call: TRBV6-1
clone_size: .
d_call: .
j_call: TRBJ1-5
cdr3_nt: TGTGCCAGCAGTGATCGGGGGGGCCCTTATAGCAATCAGCCCCAGCATTTT
cdr3_aa: CASSDRGGPYSNQPQHF

v_call: TRBV27
clone_size: .
d_call: TRBD2
j_call: TRBJ2-7
cdr3_nt: TGTGCCAGCAGTTTCATAGCGGGAAAAACCTACGAGCAGTACTTC
cdr3_aa: CASSFIAGKTYEQYF

v_call: TRBV28
clone_size: .
d_call: TRBD1
j_call: TRBJ1-5
cdr3_nt: TGTGCCAGCAGTTTAAGTACAGGGGTGATGTATCAGCCCCAGCATTTT
cdr3_aa: CASSLSTGVMYQPQHF

v_call: TRBV4-1
clone_size: few
d_call: .
j_call: TRBJ1-2
cdr3_nt: TGCGCCAGCAGCCAAGACCCAGGGGTCAACTATGGCTACACCTTC
cdr3_aa: CASSQDPGVNYGYTF